This T cell receptor beta chain was identified during a study of response to subunit inactivated influenza vaccine. Via MiXCR, TCRdb re-called the RT-PCR reads, giving one row per CDR3 protein. The table has 700,000 to 900,000 distinct CDR3 sequences, less than 25% seen once. Trimming left V 5 bases short and J 3 bases short, with 18 bases between. CDR3 length: 16 residues. In germline, CDR1 is MNHNS, CDR2 SASEGT. The table lists this clonotype with a few counts. Its antigen is undetermined. The study's findings and limits: Every seasonal influenza vaccination brings in few new T cells, the authors suggested.

The sequencing used PBMCs from blood, collected 5 days after vaccination. This clonotype was sampled from a man aged 45-60 years who received an inactivated influenza vaccine. The rearrangement joins TRBV6-1 to TRBJ2-3, with D perhaps matching TRBD2 (7 bases). CDR3 nucleotide sequence: TGTGCCAGCAGTACAAGAGGGGGGGGCGGGACAGATACGCAGTATTTT. Translated, it gives CASSTRGGGGTDTQYF.